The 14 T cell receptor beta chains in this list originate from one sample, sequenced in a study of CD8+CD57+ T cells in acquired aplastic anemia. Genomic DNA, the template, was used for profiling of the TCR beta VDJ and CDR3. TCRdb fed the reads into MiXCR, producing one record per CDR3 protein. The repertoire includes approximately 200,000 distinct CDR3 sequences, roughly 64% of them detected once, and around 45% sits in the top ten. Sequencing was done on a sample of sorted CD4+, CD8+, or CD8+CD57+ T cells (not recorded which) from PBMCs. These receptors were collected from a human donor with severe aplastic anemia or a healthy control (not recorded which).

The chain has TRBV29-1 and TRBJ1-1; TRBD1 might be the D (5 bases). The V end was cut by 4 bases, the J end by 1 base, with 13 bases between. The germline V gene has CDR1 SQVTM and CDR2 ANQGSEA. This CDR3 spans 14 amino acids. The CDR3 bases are TGCAGCGTTGCCCGGGACCAGTGGAACACTGAAGCTTTCTTT. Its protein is CSVARDQWNTEAFF.

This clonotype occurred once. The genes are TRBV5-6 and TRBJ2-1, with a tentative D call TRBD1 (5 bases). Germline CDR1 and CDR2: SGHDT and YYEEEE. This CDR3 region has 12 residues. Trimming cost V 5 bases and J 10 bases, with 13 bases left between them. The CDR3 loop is CASSELYREQFF. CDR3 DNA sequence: TGTGCCAGCAGTGAACTCTACAGGGAGCAGTTCTTC.

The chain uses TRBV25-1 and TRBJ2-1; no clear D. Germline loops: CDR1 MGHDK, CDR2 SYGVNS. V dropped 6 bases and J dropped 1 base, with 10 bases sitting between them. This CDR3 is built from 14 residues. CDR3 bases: TGTGCCAGCAGGGAAGGAACTTCCTACAATGAGCAGTTCTTC. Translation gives CASREGTSYNEQFF.

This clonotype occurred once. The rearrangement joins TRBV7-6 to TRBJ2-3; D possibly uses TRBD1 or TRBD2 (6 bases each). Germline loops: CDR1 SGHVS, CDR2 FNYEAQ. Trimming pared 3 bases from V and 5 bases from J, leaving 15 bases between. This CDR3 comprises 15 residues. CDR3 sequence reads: CASSLAGQPEDTQYF. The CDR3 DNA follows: TGTGCCAGCAGCTTGGCGGGACAACCTGAAGATACGCAGTATTTT. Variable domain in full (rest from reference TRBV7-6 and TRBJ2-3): GAGVSQSPRYKVTKRGQDVALRCDPISGHVSLYWYRQALGQGPEFLTYFNYEAQQDKSGLPNDRFSAERPEGSISTLTIQRTEQRDSAMYRCASSLAGQPEDTQYFGPGTRLTVL.

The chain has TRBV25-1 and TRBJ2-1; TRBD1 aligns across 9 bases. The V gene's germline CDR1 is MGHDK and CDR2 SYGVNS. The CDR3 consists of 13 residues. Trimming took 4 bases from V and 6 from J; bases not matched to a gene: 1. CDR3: CASSVTGGNEQFF. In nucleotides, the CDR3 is TGTGCCAGCAGTGTGACAGGGGGCAATGAGCAGTTCTTC.

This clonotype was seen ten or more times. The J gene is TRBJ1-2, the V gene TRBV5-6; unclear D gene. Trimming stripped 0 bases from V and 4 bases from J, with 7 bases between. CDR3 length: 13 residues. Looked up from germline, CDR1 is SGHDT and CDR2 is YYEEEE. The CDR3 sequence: CASSLEGLYGYTF. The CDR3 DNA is TGTGCCAGCAGCTTGGAAGGGCTCTATGGCTACACCTTC.

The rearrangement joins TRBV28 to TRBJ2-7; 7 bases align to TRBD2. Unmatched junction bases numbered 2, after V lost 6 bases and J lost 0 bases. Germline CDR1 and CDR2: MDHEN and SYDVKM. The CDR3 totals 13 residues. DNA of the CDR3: TGTGCCAGCAGGGGGGGGAGCTCCTACGAGCAGTACTTC. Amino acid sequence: CASRGGSSYEQYF. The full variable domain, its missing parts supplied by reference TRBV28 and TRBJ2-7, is DVKVTQSSRYLVKRTGEKVFLECVQDMDHENMFWYRQDPGLGLRLIYFSYDVKMKEKGDIPEGYSVSREKKERFSLILESASTNQTSMYLCASRGGSSYEQYFGPGTRLTVT.

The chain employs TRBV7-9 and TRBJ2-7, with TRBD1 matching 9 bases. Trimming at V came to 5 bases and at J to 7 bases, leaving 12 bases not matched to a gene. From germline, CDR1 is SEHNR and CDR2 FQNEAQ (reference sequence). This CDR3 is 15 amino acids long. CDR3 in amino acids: CASSVDGTGPGEQYF. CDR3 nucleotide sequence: TGTGCCAGCAGCGTAGATGGGACAGGGCCGGGGGAGCAGTACTTC.

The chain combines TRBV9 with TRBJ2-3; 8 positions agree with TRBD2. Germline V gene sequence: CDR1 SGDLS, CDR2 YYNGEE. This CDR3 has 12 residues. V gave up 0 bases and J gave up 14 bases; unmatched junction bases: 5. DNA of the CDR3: TGTGCCAGCAGCGTAGTCGCGGGGGGCTGGTATTTT. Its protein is CASSVVAGGWYF. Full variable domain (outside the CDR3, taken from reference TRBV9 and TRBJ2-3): DSGVTQTPKHLITATGQRVTLRCSPRSGDLSVYWYQQSLDQGLQFLIQYYNGEERAKGNILERFSAQQFPDLHSELNLSSLELGDSALYFCASSVVAGGWYFGPGTRLTVL.

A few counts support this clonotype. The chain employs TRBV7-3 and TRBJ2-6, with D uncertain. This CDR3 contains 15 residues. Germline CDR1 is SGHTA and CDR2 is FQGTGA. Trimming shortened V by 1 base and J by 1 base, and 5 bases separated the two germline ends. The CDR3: CASSLMGSGANVLTF. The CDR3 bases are TGTGCCAGCAGCTTAATGGGTTCTGGGGCCAACGTCCTGACTTTC.

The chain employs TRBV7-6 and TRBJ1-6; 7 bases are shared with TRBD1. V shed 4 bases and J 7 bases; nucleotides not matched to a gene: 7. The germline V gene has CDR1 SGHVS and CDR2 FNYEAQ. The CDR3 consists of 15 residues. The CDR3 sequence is CASSSTGQSNSPLHF. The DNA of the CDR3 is TGTGCCAGCAGCTCCACGGGACAGTCAAATTCACCCCTCCACTTT.

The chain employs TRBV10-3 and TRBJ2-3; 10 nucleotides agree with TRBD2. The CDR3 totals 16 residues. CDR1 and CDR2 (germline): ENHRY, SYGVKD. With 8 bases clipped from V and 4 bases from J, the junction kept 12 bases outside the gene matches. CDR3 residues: CAIAPAGGPYPDTQYF. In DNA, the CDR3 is TGTGCCATCGCCCCAGCGGGAGGGCCTTACCCAGATACGCAGTATTTT.

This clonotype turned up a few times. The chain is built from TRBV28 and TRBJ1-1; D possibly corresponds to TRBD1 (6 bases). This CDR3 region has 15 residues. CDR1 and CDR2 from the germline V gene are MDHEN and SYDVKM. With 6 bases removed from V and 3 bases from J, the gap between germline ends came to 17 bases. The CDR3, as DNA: TGTGCCAGCAGACCTGCACAGGGCCCTTACACTGAAGCTTTCTTT. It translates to CASRPAQGPYTEAFF.

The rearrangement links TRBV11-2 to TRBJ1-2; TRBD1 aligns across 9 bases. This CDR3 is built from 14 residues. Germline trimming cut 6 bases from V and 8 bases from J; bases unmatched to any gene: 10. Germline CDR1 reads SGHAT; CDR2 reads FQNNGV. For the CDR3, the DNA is TGTGCCAGCAGTTTCTGGGGACAGGGAGGGGGCTACACCTTC. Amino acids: CASSFWGQGGGYTF.